These 10 T cell receptor beta chains were sequenced from one sample in a study of blood T cell repertoires in COVID-19. The assay was immunoSEQ multiplex PCR, and TCRdb's table has in-frame clones only and misses some. The sample includes more than 200,000 clones, roughly 91% seen only once; the top ten take around 4%. Input material: PBMCs or T cells enriched from blood (not recorded which). Receptor source: a woman under 40 who had recovered from COVID-19.

The CDR3 sequence: CAISAEAVQKPSRSYEQYF. The CDR3 nucleotides read TGTGCCATCAGTGCCGAAGCGGTTCAGAAACCATCCCGCTCCTACGAGCAGTACTTC. The gene calls are TRBV10-3 and TRBJ2-7, with D maybe TRBD2 (5 bases). Germline V lookup: CDR1 ENHRY, CDR2 SYGVKD. The CDR3 length is 19 residues. V was trimmed by 4 bases and J by 0 bases, leaving 25 bases between them.

Comment on this clone: A much larger clone differs by one base, so this may be a read error. The chain employs TRBV7-2 and TRBJ1-1; D unclear. CDR1 is SGHTA, CDR2 FQGNSA, per germline. The CDR3 has 13 residues. V was shortened by 2 bases and J by 1 base, with 5 bases between the two germline ends. The CDR3 DNA is TGTGCCAGCAGCTTACACAGGAACACTGAAGCTTTCTTT. Translated, it gives CASSLHRNTEAFF.

V and J are TRBV15 and TRBJ2-1; 14 nucleotides agree with TRBD2. With 11 bases clipped from V and 7 bases from J, the junction kept 7 bases outside the gene matches. The CDR3 covers 14 residues. The V gene's germline CDR1 is LNHNV and CDR2 YYDKDF (reference sequence). Here the CDR3 reads CASRLAGGSNEQFF. DNA of the CDR3: TGTGCCTCACGACTAGCGGGAGGGAGTAATGAGCAGTTCTTC.

This clone was observed once. The chain joins TRBV9 to TRBJ1-1, with D possibly TRBD1 on 5 matching bases. The V and J ends lost 3 bases and 5 bases respectively, with 11 bases between them. The CDR3 has 13 residues. Germline CDR1 is SGDLS and CDR2 is YYNGEE. CDR3 nucleotide sequence: TGTGCCAGCAGCGGAGTCGGGGGAACTGAAGCTTTCTTT. The encoded protein is CASSGVGGTEAFF.

The chain uses TRBV7-3 and TRBJ2-5; a possible D gene is TRBD2 (5 bases). The CDR3 is 15 amino acids. CDR1 SGHTA and CDR2 FQGTGA come from the germline V gene. Trimming shortened V by 4 bases and J by 5 bases, and 17 bases separated the two germline ends. The CDR3 DNA follows: TGTGCCAGCAGCTCCTCTCCGGACTCCATTGAGACCCAGTACTTC. It is translated as CASSSSPDSIETQYF. Drawing the rest from reference TRBV7-3 and TRBJ2-5, the complete variable domain is GAGVSQTPSNKVTEKGKYVELRCDPISGHTALYWYRQSLGQGPEFLIYFQGTGAADDSGLPNDRFFAVRPEGSVSTLKIQRTERGDSAVYLCASSSSPDSIETQYFGPGTRLLVL.

The rearrangement joins TRBV30 to TRBJ1-5, with 7 bases fitting TRBD1. Per the germline V gene, CDR1 is GTSNPN and CDR2 is SVGIG (reference sequence). The CDR3 has 14 residues. V shed 2 bases and J 6 bases; nucleotides not matched to a gene: 7. The DNA for the CDR3 is TGTGCCTGGAGTAAAGGGGGCTCGGGTCAGCCCCAGCATTTT. It yields the protein CAWSKGGSGQPQHF.

The gene calls are TRBV7-9 and TRBJ2-2; 10 bases map to TRBD2. The CDR3 length is 16 residues. Germline CDR1 is SEHNR and CDR2 is FQNEAQ (reference sequence). The trim removed 3 bases at V and 7 bases at J, leaving 8 bases unmatched. The CDR3 is CASSLKREGPVGELFF. The CDR3 DNA is TGTGCCAGCAGCTTGAAGCGGGAGGGCCCTGTCGGGGAGCTGTTTTTT.

This chain connects TRBV19 to TRBJ1-1; a weak D match, TRBD1 (6 bases). CDR1 LNHDA and CDR2 SQIVND come from the germline V gene (reference sequence). V lost 2 bases to trimming and J lost 5 bases, with 12 bases between them. This CDR3 is 14 amino acids long. CDR3: CASSITGLGTEAFF. CDR3 sequence (DNA): TGTGCCAGTAGTATAACAGGGCTGGGGACTGAAGCTTTCTTT.

This clone was seen only once. The chain uses TRBV15 and TRBJ1-2; D is unclear. The CDR3 covers 13 residues. Germline values: CDR1 LNHNV, CDR2 YYDKDF (reference sequence). The V gene lost 8 bases and the J gene lost 3 bases, with 13 bases spanning the gap. CDR3 DNA: TGTGCCACCGCAGAGGGTCTGTACTATGGCTACACCTTC. Its translation: CATAEGLYYGYTF.

The rearrangement uses TRBV6-5 and TRBJ2-7, with 8 nucleotides matching TRBD2. Trimming cost V 6 bases and J 0 bases; bases outside gene matches: 7. This CDR3 region has 15 residues. Germline CDR1 MNHEY, CDR2 SVGAGI. In nucleotides, the CDR3 is TGTGCCAGCAGGGGGCGGGAGGCGAGCTCCTACGAGCAGTACTTC. As protein: CASRGREASSYEQYF.